This TCR beta chain was identified during a study of T cells in tumors after PD-1 blockade. Germline CDR1 SGHRS, CDR2 YFSETQ. This CDR3 comprises 14 residues. The V gene lost 0 bases and the J gene lost 8 bases, with 12 bases spanning the gap. The protocol was immunoSEQ multiplex PCR, while the TCRdb copy is restricted to in-frame clones and leaves out a portion. The sample contains 45,000 to 60,000 clones, about 85% of which appear only once. The gene calls are TRBV5-1 and TRBJ2-1; tentatively, D is TRBD1 or TRBD2 (5 bases each). The receptor's source is a human donor with basal cell carcinoma. The starting material was PBMCs, obtained before anti-PD-1 treatment. CDR3 amino acids: CASSLGAGTDEQFF. CDR3 sequence (DNA): TGCGCCAGCAGCTTGGGGGCAGGGACCGATGAGCAGTTCTTC.